Presented here are 3 T cell receptor beta chains from one specimen sequenced in a study of blood T cell repertoires in COVID-19. Sequencing was performed with immunoSEQ multiplex PCR; in TCRdb, only in-frame clones are kept and a portion is missing. The sample holds under 110,000 clones, under 90% seen once. Sequencing input: peripheral blood. The receptors come from a woman aged 60-75 years with acute or convalescent COVID-19.

The chain joins TRBV5-1 to TRBJ1-5; 9 nucleotides line up with TRBD1. Germline V gives CDR1 SGHRS, CDR2 YFSETQ. The J segment lost 2 bases and the V segment lost 4 bases, leaving 4 bases of the junction unmatched. The length of the CDR3 is 15 residues. CDR3 DNA: TGCGCCAGCAGCGTGACAGGGGGGCGCAATCAGCCCCAGCATTTT. Translated, it gives CASSVTGGRNQPQHF.

A single count supports this clone. The V call is TRBV5-5, the J call TRBJ1-3; D is ambiguous. Germline V lookup: CDR1 SGHKS, CDR2 YYEKEE (reference sequence). V lost 1 base and J lost 0, with 11 bases in between. The CDR3 runs to 16 residues. In DNA form, the CDR3 reads TGTGCCAGCAGCTTGTTGCTCGCTAGCTCTGGAAACACCATATATTTT. Its protein is CASSLLLASSGNTIYF.

V and J are TRBV5-1 and TRBJ2-2, with D possibly TRBD2 on 6 matching bases. The CDR3 length is 16 residues. The V end was cut by 0 bases, the J end by 5 bases, with 14 bases between. Germline loops: CDR1 SGHRS, CDR2 YFSETQ. CDR3 DNA sequence: TGCGCCAGCAGCTTGGGTCTAGCGATTGAGACCGGGGAGCTGTTTTTT. As protein: CASSLGLAIETGELFF.